These 12 T cell receptor beta chains were all obtained from the same sample, sequenced in a study of blood T cell repertoires in COVID-19. Measured with immunoSEQ multiplex PCR; TCRdb has only the in-frame clones, and not every one. Of under 200,000 clones in the sample, about 83% were seen once. The sample consisted of peripheral blood. Every receptor here comes from a man aged 55-75 years with acute or convalescent COVID-19.

With respect to this clone: A read error may produce the germline difference seen at one junction end. The chain employs TRBV11-2 and TRBJ1-1; D unresolved. The CDR3 totals 12 residues. Germline V CDR1 and CDR2: SGHAT, FQNNGV. The DNA for the CDR3 is TGTGCCAGCAGCTTAGCCGACACTCAAGCTTTCTTT. Its translation: CASSLADTQAFF.

The V and J genes are TRBV19 and TRBJ2-6; D may be TRBD2 (5 bases). Trimming removed 6 bases from V and 0 bases from J, with 15 bases in between. Germline CDR1 is LNHDA and CDR2 is SQIVND (reference sequence). The CDR3 sequence is 17 residues long. The CDR3 sequence is CASRPGSAFSGANVLTF. The DNA of the CDR3 is TGTGCCAGTAGGCCGGGATCCGCCTTCTCTGGGGCCAACGTCCTGACTTTC.

This chain connects TRBV18 to TRBJ1-1; no reliable D call. The germline V and J ends were trimmed by 3 bases and 8 bases, with 10 bases remaining between them. Germline CDR1 KGHSH, CDR2 LQKENI. The CDR3 runs to 12 residues. The CDR3 protein is CASSPTGREAFF. The CDR3 DNA is TGTGCCAGCTCACCTACGGGGAGAGAAGCTTTCTTT.

The CDR3 DNA is TGTGCCAGCAGCGCAGAGACAGGGGGCAAAAACATTCAGTACTTC. This sequence encodes CASSAETGGKNIQYF. The chain uses TRBV5-6 and TRBJ2-4; 9 nucleotides align to TRBD1. Germline V lookup: CDR1 SGHDT, CDR2 YYEEEE. The CDR3 is 15 amino acids. V shed 4 bases and J 3 bases; nucleotides not matched to a gene: 5.

The J gene is TRBJ2-1, the V gene TRBV25-1, with 9 bases fitting TRBD1. CDR1 is MGHDK, CDR2 SYGVNS, per germline. This CDR3 region has 16 residues. Unmatched junction bases numbered 8, after V lost 3 bases and J lost 5 bases. The CDR3 spells CASSDPSGTGNNEQFF. DNA of the CDR3: TGTGCCAGCAGTGACCCATCCGGGACAGGGAACAATGAGCAGTTCTTC. Full variable domain (rest looked up from reference TRBV25-1 and TRBJ2-1): EADIYQTPRYLVIGTGKKITLECSQTMGHDKMYWYQQDPGMELHLIHYSYGVNSTEKGDLSSESTVSRIRTEHFPLTLESARPSHTSQYLCASSDPSGTGNNEQFFGPGTRLTVL.

The rearrangement uses TRBV11-2 and TRBJ2-5, with D hard to call. Per germline, CDR1 SGHAT and CDR2 FQNNGV. This CDR3 is built from 13 residues. V gave up 8 bases and J gave up 3 bases, with 13 bases separating them. CDR3 amino acids: CASAPGGEETQYF. Here the CDR3 DNA reads TGTGCCAGCGCCCCTGGCGGTGAAGAGACCCAGTACTTC.

The chain has TRBV4-1 and TRBJ2-4; D not certain. V was pared by 0 bases and J by 6 bases, with 6 bases between. Per germline, CDR1 MGHRA and CDR2 YSYEKL. This CDR3 spans 13 amino acids. Written as DNA, the CDR3 is TGCGCCAGCAGCCAAGATTTATCAAACATTCAGTACTTC. As protein: CASSQDLSNIQYF.

V is TRBV2 and J is TRBJ2-7, with TRBD2 as a possible D gene (6 bases). Per the germline V gene, CDR1 is SNHLY and CDR2 is FYNNEI. V shed 6 bases and J shed 7 bases, with 13 bases lying between them. The CDR3 runs 12 residues. CDR3 sequence reads: CASREGRAEQYF. The DNA of the CDR3 is TGTGCCAGCAGGGAGGGCCGAGCAGAGCAGTACTTC.

V and J are TRBV21-1 and TRBJ1-4. TRBV21-1 is given as a pseudogene. This CDR3 spans 15 amino acids. The CDR3 here is CASSAKRVGGEKLFF. As DNA, the CDR3 is TGTGCCAGCAGCGCGAAAAGGGTGGGGGGTGAAAAACTGTTTTTT.

The rearrangement joins TRBV11-3 to TRBJ2-2; tentatively, D is TRBD1 (5 bases). The length of the CDR3 is 14 residues. V shed 1 base and J shed 6 bases, with 9 bases lying between them. Germline assignment: CDR1 SGHNT and CDR2 YENEEA. The CDR3, as DNA: TGTGCCAGCAGCTTAGGGACACCGTCCGGGGAGCTGTTTTTT. Protein product: CASSLGTPSGELFF.

The chain employs TRBV5-1 and TRBJ1-1, with a possible D match to TRBD1 (6 bases). Between the trimmed V and J ends, which lost 3 bases and 5 bases, there was a span of 17 bases. The germline gives CDR1 SGHRS, CDR2 YFSETQ. CDR3 length: 15 amino acids. CDR3 region: CASSSGSGVGTEAFF. CDR3 in DNA: TGCGCCAGCAGCTCCGGATCAGGGGTGGGTACTGAAGCTTTCTTT.

The chain is built from TRBV7-2 and TRBJ2-1, with a possible D match to TRBD1 (5 bases). Per germline, CDR1 SGHTA and CDR2 FQGNSA. V lost 9 bases, J lost 1 base, and 13 bases lay in between. The CDR3 contains 14 residues. The chain's CDR3 is CARSATVSYNEQFF. DNA for the CDR3: TGTGCCAGATCCGCGACAGTGTCCTACAATGAGCAGTTCTTC. Full variable domain (rest looked up from reference TRBV7-2 and TRBJ2-1): GAGVSQSPSNKVTEKGKDVELRCDPISGHTALYWYRQSLGQGLEFLIYFQGNSAPDKSGLPSDRFSAERTGGSVSTLTIQRTQQEDSAVYLCARSATVSYNEQFFGPGTRLTVL.